This T cell receptor beta chain was recovered during a study of T cell clonality in common variable immunodeficiency. Germline CDR1 is SEHNR and CDR2 is FQNEAQ (reference sequence). The CDR3 consists of 15 residues. Trimming removed 5 bases at V and 3 bases at J, with 16 bases between. Many counts were recorded for this clone. Its target is unknown. The CDR3 is cut off 3 residues early in the read; its end comes from the germline J gene. Study-wide points: TCRbeta clonality was increased in CVID versus healthy controls. Fewer deletions and N-nucleotide insertions were reportedly seen in common variable immunodeficiency TCR beta sequences.

Measured with immunoSEQ multiplex PCR; TCRdb has only the in-frame clones, and not every one. The sample includes 60,000 to 75,000 clones, none of them occurring once. Both groups were predominantly of Caucasian heritage. This sequence was found in a person aged 18 to 70 in good health. The gene calls are TRBV7-9 and TRBJ1-1; D not certain. Source material: peripheral blood mononuclear cells. The CDR3 region is CASSPRRGLDTEAFF. The covered CDR3 bases are TGTGCCAGCAGCCCGAGACGGGGTTTAGACACTGAA.